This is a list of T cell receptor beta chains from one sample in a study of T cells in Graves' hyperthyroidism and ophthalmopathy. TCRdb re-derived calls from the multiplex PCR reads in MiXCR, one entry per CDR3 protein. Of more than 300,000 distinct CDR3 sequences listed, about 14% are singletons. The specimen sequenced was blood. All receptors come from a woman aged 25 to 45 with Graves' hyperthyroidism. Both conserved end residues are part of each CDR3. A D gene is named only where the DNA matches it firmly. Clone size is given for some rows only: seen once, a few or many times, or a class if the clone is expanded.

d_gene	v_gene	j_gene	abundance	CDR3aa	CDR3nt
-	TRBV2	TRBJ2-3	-	CASREGSESPLTDTQYF	TGTGCCAGCAGGGAGGGGTCCGAATCTCCGCTCACAGATACGCAGTATTTT
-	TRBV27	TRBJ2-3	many	CASSQLTGTRESDTQYF	TGTGCCAGCAGTCAGTTAACCGGGACACGGGAGTCAGATACGCAGTATTTT
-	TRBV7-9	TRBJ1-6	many	CASSHNHADSPLHF	TGTGCCAGCAGCCATAATCACGCCGATTCACCCCTCCACTTT
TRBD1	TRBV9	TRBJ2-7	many	CASSGTGLEQYF	TGTGCCAGTTCCGGGACAGGGCTCGAGCAGTACTTC
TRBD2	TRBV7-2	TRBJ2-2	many	CASSLDLYTAGEAGELFF	TGTGCCAGCAGCTTAGATCTCTACACGGCGGGAGAGGCCGGGGAGCTGTTTTTT
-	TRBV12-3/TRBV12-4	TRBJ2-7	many	CASSYQGYEQYF	TGTGCCAGCAGTTACCAGGGCTACGAGCAGTACTTC
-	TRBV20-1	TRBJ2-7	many	CSARGLGGGKSYEQYF	TGCAGTGCTAGAGGACTGGGGGGCGGGAAATCCTACGAGCAGTACTTC
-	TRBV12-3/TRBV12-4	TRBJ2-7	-	CASSLYRDEQYF	TGTGCCAGCAGTTTATATAGGGACGAGCAGTACTTC
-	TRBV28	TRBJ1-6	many	CASSDESPLHF	TGTGCCAGCAGTGATGAGTCACCCCTCCACTTT
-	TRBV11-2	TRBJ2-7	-	CASSREIVIGYEQYF	TGTGCCAGCAGCCGTGAAATCGTCATAGGGTACGAGCAGTACTTC
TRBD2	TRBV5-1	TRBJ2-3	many	CASSFSSGTGTQYF	TGCGCCAGCAGCTTTAGTAGCGGGACTGGTACGCAGTATTTT
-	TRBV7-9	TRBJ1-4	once	CASSLTQMTNEKLFF	TGTGCCAGCAGCCTTACTCAAATGACTAATGAAAAACTGTTTTTT
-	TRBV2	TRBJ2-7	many	CASSDSTYAYEQYF	TGTGCCAGCAGTGACAGCACCTATGCCTACGAGCAGTACTTC
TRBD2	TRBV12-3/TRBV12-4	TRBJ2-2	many	CASSLFLAATGELFF	TGTGCCAGCAGTTTATTCCTAGCGGCCACCGGGGAGCTGTTTTTT
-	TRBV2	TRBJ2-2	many	CARRVGNTGELFF	TGTGCCAGGCGAGTCGGGAACACCGGGGAGCTGTTTTTT
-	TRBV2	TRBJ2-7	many	CASKGDYYEQYF	TGTGCCAGCAAGGGGGATTACTACGAGCAGTACTTC
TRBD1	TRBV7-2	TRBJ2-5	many	CASTESGTGGATQYF	TGTGCCAGCACAGAATCCGGGACAGGGGGGGCGACCCAGTACTTC